Sequencing of this TCR beta chain was carried out in a study of blood T cell repertoires in COVID-19. Study-level background: Collection of acute and convalescent COVID-19 samples took place in the United States, Italy and Spain.

Germline V CDR1 and CDR2: ENHRY, SYGVKD. Deletions cut 8 bases from V and 6 bases from J, with 15 bases between. The CDR3 consists of 13 residues. Per the study methods: Cell counts per sample came from amplifying reference gene primers. The data were produced by immunoSEQ multiplex PCR, yet TCRdb's version contains in-frame clones alone and is incomplete. The V and J calls and clone size are taken from that table; D and trimming were inferred from the DNA. The repertoire holds under 250,000 clones, with approximately 86% as singletons. Residents of 24 US areas, aged about 18 to 89 years, made up the participants.

The sequence was collected from a woman aged 25 to 39 with acute COVID-19. Material: PBMCs or T cells enriched from blood (not recorded which). V gene TRBV10-3 combines with J gene TRBJ2-3; D gene unclear. In DNA, the CDR3 is TGTGCCATCTCCCCTAGAGTTCAGGATACGCAGTATTTT. It yields the protein CAISPRVQDTQYF.